Described below is a single T cell receptor beta chain sequence and its context. Its cognate antigen is unknown. The sample is drawn from a study of persistence of HIV-infected CD4 T cells. Overall study findings and caveats: Antigen-responding cells were enriched for degenerate expanded CDR3beta sequences. TCR oligoclonality correlated with proviral oligoclonality in the same sorted populations.

The libraries were made with immunoSEQ version 4 in survey mode. Clones were read by immunoSEQ multiplex PCR, and TCRdb kept only the in-frame ones, dropping some. This sample has some 21,000 clones, with approximately 80% found just once. The stimulus was lysate of CMV-infected fibroblasts, around 10 ug/mL. CD4+ T cells upregulating both CD40 ligand and CD69 were sorted as responding cells. Suppressive ART was started during chronic HIV-1 infection in these adults. The sequence was obtained from an adult man with HIV who was CMV-seropositive. The specimen comprised CD4+ T cells sorted from PBMCs after 18-hour stimulation, sampled from a patient who received antiretroviral therapy.

CDR3: CASSFLTGELFF. CDR3 DNA sequence: TGTGCCAGCAGTTTCTTAACCGGGGAGCTGTTTTTT. The chain joins TRBV28 to TRBJ2-2; D is undetermined. This CDR3 region has 12 residues. V lost 3 bases, J lost 5 bases, and 4 bases lay in between. Germline CDR1 MDHEN, CDR2 SYDVKM.